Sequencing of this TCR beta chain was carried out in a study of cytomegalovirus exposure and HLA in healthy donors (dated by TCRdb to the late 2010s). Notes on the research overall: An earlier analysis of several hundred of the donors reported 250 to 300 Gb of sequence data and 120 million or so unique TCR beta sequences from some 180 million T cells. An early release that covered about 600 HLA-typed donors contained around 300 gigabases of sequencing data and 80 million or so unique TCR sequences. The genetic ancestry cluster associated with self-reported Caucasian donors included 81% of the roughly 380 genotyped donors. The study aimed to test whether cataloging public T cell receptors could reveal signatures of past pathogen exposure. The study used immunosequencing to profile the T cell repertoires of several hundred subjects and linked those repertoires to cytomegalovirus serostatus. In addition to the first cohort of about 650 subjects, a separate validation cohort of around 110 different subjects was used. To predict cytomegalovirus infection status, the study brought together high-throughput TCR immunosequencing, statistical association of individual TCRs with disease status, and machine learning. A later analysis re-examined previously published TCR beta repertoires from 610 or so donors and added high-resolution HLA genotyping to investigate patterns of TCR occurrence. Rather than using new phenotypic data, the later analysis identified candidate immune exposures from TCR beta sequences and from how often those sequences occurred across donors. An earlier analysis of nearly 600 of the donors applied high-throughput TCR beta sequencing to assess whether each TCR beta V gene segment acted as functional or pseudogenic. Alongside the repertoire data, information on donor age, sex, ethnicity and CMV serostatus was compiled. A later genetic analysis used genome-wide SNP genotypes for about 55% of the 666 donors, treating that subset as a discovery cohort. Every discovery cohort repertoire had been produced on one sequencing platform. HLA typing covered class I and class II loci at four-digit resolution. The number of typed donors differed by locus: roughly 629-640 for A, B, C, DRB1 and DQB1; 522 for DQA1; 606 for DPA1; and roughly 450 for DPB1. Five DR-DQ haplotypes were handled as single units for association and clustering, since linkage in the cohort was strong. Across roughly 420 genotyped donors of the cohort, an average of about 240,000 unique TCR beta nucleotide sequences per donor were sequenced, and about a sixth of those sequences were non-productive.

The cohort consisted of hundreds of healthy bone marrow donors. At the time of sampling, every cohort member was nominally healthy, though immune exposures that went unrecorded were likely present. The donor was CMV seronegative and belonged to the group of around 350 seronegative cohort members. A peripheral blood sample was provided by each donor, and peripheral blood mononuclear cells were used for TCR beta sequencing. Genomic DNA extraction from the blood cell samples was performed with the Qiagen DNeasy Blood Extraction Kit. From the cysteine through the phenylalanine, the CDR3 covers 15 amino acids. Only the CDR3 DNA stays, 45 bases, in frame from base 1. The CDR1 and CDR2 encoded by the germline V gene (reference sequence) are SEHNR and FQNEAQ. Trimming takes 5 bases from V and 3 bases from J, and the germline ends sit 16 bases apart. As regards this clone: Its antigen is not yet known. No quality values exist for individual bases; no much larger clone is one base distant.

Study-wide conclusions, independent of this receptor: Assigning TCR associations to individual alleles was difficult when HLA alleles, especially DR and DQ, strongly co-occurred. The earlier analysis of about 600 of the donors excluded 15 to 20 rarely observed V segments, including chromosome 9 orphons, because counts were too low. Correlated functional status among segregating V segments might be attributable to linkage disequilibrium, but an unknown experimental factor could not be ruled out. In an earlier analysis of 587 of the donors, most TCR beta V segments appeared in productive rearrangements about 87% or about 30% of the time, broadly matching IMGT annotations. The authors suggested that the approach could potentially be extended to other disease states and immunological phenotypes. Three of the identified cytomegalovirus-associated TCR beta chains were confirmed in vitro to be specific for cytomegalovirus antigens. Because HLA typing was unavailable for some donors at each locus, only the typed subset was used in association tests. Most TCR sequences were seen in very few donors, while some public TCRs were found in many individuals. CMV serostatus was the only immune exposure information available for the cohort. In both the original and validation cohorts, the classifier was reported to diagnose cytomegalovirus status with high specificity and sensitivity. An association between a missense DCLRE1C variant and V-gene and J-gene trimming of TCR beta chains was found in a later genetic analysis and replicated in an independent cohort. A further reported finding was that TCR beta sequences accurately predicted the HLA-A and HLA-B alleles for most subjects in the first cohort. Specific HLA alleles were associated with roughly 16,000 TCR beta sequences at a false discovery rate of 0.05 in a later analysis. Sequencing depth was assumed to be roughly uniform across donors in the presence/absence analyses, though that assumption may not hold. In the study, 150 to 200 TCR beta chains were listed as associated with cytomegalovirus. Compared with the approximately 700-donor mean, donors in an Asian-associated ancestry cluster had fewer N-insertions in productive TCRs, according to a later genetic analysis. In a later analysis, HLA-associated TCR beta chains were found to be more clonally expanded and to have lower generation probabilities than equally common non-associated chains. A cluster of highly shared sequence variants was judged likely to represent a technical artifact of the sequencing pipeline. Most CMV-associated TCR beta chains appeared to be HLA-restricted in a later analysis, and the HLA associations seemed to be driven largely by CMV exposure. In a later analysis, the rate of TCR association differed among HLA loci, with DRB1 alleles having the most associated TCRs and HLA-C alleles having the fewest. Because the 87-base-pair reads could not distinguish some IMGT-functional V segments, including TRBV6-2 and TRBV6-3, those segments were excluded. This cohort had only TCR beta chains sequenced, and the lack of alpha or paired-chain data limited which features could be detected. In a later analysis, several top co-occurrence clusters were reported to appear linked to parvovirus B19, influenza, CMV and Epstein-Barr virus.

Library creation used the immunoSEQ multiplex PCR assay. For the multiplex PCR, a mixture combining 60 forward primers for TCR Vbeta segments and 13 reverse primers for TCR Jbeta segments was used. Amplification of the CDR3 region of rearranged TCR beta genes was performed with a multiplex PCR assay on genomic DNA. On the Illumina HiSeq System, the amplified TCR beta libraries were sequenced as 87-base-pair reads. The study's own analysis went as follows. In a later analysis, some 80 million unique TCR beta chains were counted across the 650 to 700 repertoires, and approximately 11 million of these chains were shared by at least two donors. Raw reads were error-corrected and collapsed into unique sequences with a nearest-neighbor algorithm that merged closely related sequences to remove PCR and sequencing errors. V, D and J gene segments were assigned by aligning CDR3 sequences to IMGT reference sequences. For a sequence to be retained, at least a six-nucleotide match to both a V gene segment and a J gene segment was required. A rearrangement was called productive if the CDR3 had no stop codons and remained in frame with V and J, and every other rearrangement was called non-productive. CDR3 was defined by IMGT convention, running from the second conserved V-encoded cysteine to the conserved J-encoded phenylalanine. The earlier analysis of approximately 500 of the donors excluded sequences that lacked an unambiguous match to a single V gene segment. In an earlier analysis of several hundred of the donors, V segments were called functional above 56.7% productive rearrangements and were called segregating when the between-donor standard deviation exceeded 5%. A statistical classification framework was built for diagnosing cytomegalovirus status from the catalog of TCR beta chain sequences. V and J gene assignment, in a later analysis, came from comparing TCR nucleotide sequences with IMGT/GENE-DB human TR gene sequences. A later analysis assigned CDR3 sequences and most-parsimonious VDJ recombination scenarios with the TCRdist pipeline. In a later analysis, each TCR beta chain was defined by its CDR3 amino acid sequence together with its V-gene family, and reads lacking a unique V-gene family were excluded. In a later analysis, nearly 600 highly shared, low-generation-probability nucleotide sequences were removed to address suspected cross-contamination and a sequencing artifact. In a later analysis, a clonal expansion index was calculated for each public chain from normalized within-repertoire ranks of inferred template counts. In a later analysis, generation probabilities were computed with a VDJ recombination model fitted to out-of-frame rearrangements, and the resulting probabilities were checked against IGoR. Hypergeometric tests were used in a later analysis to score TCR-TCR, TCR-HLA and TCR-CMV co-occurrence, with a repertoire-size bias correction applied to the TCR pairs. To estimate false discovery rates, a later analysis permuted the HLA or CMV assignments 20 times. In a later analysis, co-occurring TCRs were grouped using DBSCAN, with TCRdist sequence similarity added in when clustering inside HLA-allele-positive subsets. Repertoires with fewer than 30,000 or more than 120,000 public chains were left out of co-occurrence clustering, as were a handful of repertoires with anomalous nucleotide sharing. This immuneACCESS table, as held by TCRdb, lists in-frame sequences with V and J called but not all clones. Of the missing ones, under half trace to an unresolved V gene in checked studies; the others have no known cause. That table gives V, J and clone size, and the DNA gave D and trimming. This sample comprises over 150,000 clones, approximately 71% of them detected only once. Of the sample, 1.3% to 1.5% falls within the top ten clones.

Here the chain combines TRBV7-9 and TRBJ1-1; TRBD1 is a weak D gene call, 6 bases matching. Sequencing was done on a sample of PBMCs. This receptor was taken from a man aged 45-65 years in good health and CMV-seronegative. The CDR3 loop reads CASSPGGQRDTEAFF. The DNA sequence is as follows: TGTGCCAGCAGCCCCGGGGGGCAAAGGGACACTGAAGCTTTCTTT.